This is a list of T cell receptor beta chains from one sample in a study of T-cell reconstitution after alpha-beta-depleted transplantation in children. TCRdb processed the PCR reads anew with MiXCR; each CDR3 protein has one entry. The sample shows a few hundred thousand distinct CDR3 sequences, 9.7% of them seen only once. Sequencing used PBMCs from the stem cell graft donor, obtained from the stem cell graft. These receptors came from a human donor who donated a stem cell graft to a child with SCID. CDR3s include the opening cysteine and the closing phenylalanine or tryptophan. A D gene is named only where the DNA matches it firmly. Size values are once, few and many counts, or a class for expanded clones, and some rows have none.

D	size	V	J	CDR3	DNA
TRBD2	many	TRBV5-1	TRBJ2-1	CASSLSNSGGAREQFF	TGCGCCAGCAGCTTGTCGAATAGCGGGGGGGCTCGGGAGCAGTTCTTC
-	many	TRBV3-1	TRBJ2-7	CASSQGDSTHEQYF	TGTGCCAGCAGCCAAGGAGACAGTACCCACGAGCAGTACTTC
-	many	TRBV4-1	TRBJ2-7	CASSQDPEDLKRTEQYF	TGCGCCAGCAGCCAAGACCCCGAGGACCTTAAGAGGACCGAGCAGTACTTC
-	many	TRBV6-5	TRBJ1-5	CASSLKLGQPQHF	TGTGCCAGCAGTTTGAAATTAGGCCAGCCCCAGCATTTT
-	many	TRBV18	TRBJ1-3	CASSTGHSGNTIYF	TGTGCCAGCTCAACAGGGCACTCTGGAAACACCATATATTTT
-	many	TRBV6-6	TRBJ1-6	CASSYEGVTLHF	TGTGCCAGCAGTTATGAGGGGGTCACCCTCCACTTT
-	many	TRBV5-1	TRBJ2-6	CASSLGGFSGANVLTF	TGCGCCAGCAGCTTGGGTGGGTTTTCTGGGGCCAACGTCCTGACTTTC
-	once	TRBV5-1	TRBJ2-1	CASRLGDTRTGFF	TGCGCCAGCCGCTTGGGGGACACCCGGACGGGGTTCTTC
-	-	TRBV9	TRBJ1-1	CASSGGEGDTEAFF	TGTGCCAGCAGCGGAGGGGAGGGGGACACTGAAGCTTTCTTT
TRBD2	-	TRBV5-1	TRBJ2-7	CASSEGSGGEQYF	TGCGCCAGCAGCGAAGGGAGCGGGGGCGAGCAGTACTTC
-	-	TRBV10-3	TRBJ1-1	CAISEVGRGMNTEAFF	TGTGCCATCAGTGAGGTGGGGAGGGGGATGAACACTGAAGCTTTCTTT